This T cell receptor (beta chain) was profiled in a study of cytotoxic CD8 clonotypes in ibrutinib-treated CLL. The protocol was immunoSEQ multiplex PCR, while the TCRdb copy is restricted to in-frame clones and leaves out a portion. Altogether roughly 49,000 clones are present, roughly 80% being singletons, with the ten largest covering over 20%. V was pared by 1 base and J by 7 bases, with 4 bases of the junction left unmatched. There are 14 residues in the CDR3. Looked up from germline, CDR1 is MNHNS and CDR2 is SASEGT. This chain connects TRBV6-1 to TRBJ2-4; 7 bases are a match to TRBD2. This TCR came from a human donor with chronic lymphocytic leukemia. Sequences were derived from PBMCs, sampled after 24 months of ibrutinib treatment. The CDR3 region has the DNA TGTGCCAGCAGTGAAGGGGGAGGGAAGAACATTCAGTACTTC. This encodes CASSEGGGKNIQYF.